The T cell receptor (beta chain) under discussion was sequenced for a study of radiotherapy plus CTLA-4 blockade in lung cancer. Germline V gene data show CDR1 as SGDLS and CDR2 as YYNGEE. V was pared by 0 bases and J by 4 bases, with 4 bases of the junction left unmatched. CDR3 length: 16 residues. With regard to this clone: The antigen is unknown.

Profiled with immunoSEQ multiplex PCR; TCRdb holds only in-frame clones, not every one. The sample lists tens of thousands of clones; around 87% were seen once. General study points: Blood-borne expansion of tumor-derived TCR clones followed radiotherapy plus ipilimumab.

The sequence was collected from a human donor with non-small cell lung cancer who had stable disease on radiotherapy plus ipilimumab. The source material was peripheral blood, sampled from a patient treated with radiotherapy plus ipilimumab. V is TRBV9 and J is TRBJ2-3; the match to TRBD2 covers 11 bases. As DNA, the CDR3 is TGTGCCAGCAGCGTAGTAGCGGGAGGGCCTGCAGATACGCAGTATTTT. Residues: CASSVVAGGPADTQYF.